This TCR beta chain was captured in a study of T cells expressing NK-cell markers. Whole-study context: HCMV seropositivity characterized most of the eight sequenced donors, and seronegativity one.

The CDR3 is made up of 17 amino acids. From its re-call of the 5' RACE reads, TCRdb lists each CDR3 protein once, without DNA. This table holds hundreds of thousands of distinct CDR3 sequences. The rearrangement joins TRBV12-3 or TRBV12-4 to TRBJ1-1; TCRdb designates TRBD1, a call that cannot be tested without DNA. The sequence came from a man aged 18-70 years in good health. Sequenced input: blood T cells: a sorted CD56 or NKG2C T cell subset, CD4+ or CD8+ T cells, or bulk PBMC T cells (not recorded which). The CDR3 protein is CASSLGGGSSLNTEAFF.